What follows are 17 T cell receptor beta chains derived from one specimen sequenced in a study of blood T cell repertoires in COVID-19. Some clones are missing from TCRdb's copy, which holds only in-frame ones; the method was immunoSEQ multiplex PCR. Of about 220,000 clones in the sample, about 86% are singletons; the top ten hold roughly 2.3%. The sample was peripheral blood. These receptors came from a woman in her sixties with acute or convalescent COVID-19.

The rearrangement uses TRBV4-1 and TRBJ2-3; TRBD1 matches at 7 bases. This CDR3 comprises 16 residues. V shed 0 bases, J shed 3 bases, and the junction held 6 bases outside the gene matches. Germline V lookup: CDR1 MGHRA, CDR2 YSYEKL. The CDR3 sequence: CASSQDHRDRTDTQYF. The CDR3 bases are TGCGCCAGCAGCCAAGATCACCGGGACAGAACAGATACGCAGTATTTT.

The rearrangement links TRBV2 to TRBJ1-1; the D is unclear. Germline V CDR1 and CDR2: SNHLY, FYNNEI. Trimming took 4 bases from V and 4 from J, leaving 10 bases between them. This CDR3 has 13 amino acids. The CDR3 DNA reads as TGTGCCAGCAGTGTGCGGGGAGGCACTGAAGCTTTCTTT. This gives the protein CASSVRGGTEAFF.

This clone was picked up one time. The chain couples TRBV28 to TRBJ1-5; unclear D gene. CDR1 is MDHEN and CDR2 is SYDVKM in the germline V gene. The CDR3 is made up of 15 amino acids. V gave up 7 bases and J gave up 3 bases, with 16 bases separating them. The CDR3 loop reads CASTSRRGFNQPQHF. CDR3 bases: TGTGCCAGCACCTCGCGCCGAGGGTTCAATCAGCCCCAGCATTTT.

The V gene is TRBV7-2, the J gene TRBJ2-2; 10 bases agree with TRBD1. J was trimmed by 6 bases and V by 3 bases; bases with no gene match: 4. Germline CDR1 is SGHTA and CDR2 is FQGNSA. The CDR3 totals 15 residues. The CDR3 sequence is CASSFGTGVAGELFF. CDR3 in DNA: TGTGCCAGCAGCTTTGGGACAGGGGTGGCCGGGGAGCTGTTTTTT.

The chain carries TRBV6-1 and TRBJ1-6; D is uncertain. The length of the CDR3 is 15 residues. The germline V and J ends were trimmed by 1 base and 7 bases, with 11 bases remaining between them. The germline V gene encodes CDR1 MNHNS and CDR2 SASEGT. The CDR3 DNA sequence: TGTGCCAGCAGTGAAGTCCAGAAGGAGAATTCACCCCTCCACTTT. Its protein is CASSEVQKENSPLHF.

This CDR3 reads CASSYPTFAQGHYGYTF. In DNA, the CDR3 is TGTGCCAGCAGTTACCCGACCTTTGCGCAGGGGCACTATGGCTACACCTTC. The chain couples TRBV6-2 or TRBV6-3 to TRBJ1-2, with D perhaps matching TRBD1 (6 bases). V lost 2 bases and J lost 3, with 19 bases in between. CDR3 length: 17 residues. Germline V lookup: CDR1 MNHEY, CDR2 SVGEGT.

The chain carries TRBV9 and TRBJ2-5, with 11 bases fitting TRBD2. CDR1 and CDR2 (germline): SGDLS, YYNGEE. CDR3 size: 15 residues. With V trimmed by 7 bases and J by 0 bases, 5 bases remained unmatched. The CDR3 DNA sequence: TGTGCCAGCTCGCCTAGCGGGGGGTACCAAGAGACCCAGTACTTC. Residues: CASSPSGGYQETQYF.

This chain's CDR3 is CASSLEHPTDTQYF. The CDR3 bases are TGCGCCAGCAGCTTGGAGCACCCCACAGATACGCAGTATTTT. The chain combines TRBV5-1 with TRBJ2-3; D not resolved. Trimming shortened V by 0 bases and J by 2 bases, and 7 bases separated the two germline ends. The CDR3 is 14 amino acids. Germline V gene lookup returns CDR1 SGHRS and CDR2 YFSETQ. Together with reference TRBV5-1 and TRBJ2-3, the CDR3 gives the full variable domain: KAGVTQTPRYLIKTRGQQVTLSCSPISGHRSVSWYQQTPGQGLQFLFEYFSETQRNKGNFPGRFSGRQFSNSRSEMNVSTLELGDSALYLCASSLEHPTDTQYFGPGTRLTVL.

CDR3 bases: TGTGCCAGCAGCGACCAGGGGACTATCTATGGCTACACCTTC. Translation gives CASSDQGTIYGYTF. This chain links TRBV5-6 with TRBJ1-2; D is possibly TRBD1 (6 bases). Germline V lookup: CDR1 SGHDT, CDR2 YYEEEE. The CDR3 covers 14 residues. The V end lost 4 bases, the J end lost 4 bases, and 14 bases lay between the germline ends. Filled out from reference TRBV5-6 and TRBJ1-2, the complete variable domain reads DAGVTQSPTHLIKTRGQQVTLRCSPKSGHDTVSWYQQALGQGPQFIFQYYEEEERQRGNFPDRFSGHQFPNYSSELNVNALLLGDSALYLCASSDQGTIYGYTFGSGTRLTVV.

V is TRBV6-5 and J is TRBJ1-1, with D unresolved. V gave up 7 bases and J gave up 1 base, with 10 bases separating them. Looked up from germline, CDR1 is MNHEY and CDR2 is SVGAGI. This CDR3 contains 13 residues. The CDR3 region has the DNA TGTGCCAGCAAGTTCAGACAGAACACTGAAGCTTTCTTT. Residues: CASKFRQNTEAFF.

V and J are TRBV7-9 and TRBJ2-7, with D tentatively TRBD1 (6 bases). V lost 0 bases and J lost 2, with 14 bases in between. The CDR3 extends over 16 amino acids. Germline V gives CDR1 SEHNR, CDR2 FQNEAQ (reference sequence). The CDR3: CASSLAADSLPYEQYF. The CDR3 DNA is TGTGCCAGCAGCTTAGCGGCGGACAGTTTACCCTACGAGCAGTACTTC.

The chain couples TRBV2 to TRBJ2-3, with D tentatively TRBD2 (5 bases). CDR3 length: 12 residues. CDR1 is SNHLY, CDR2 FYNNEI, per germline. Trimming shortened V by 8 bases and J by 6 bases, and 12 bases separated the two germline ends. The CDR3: CASFLRRDTQYF. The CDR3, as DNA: TGTGCCAGCTTCTTAAGGAGGGATACGCAGTATTTT.

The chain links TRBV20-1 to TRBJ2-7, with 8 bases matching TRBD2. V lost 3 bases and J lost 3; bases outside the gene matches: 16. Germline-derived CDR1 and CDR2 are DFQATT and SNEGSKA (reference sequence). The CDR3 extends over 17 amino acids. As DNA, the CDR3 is TGCAGTGCTAGTACAGTAAGCGGGGGCCCACAAGGCTACGAGCAGTACTTC. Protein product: CSASTVSGGPQGYEQYF.

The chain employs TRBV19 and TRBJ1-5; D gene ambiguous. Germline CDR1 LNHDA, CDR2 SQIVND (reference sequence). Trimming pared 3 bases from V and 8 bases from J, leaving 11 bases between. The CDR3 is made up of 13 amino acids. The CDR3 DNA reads TGTGCCAGTAGTATCTTCCGTCTTGAGCCCCAGCATTTT. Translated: CASSIFRLEPQHF.

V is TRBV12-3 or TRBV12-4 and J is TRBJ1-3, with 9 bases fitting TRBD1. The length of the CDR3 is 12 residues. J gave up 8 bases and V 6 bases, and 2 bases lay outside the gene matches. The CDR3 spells CASRRQGDTIYF. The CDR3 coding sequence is TGTGCCAGCAGAAGACAGGGGGACACCATATATTTT.

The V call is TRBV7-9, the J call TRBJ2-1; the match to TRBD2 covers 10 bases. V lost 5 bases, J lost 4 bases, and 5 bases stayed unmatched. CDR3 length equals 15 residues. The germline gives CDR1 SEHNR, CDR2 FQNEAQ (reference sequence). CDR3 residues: CASSLLAGAYNEQFF. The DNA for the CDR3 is TGTGCCAGCAGCCTCCTAGCGGGGGCGTACAATGAGCAGTTCTTC.

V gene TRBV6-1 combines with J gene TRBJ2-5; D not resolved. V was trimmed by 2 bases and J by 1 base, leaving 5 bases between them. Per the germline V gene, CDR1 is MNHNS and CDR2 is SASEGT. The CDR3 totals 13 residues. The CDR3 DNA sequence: TGTGCCAGCAGTGAATATTTCCAAGAGACCCAGTACTTC. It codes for CASSEYFQETQYF.